This T cell receptor (beta chain) came from a study of T cell repertoires in cytomegalovirus infection. Across the whole study: Peptides in the study included HLA-C-restricted and HLA-B-restricted CMV epitopes. Shared public TCR beta signatures pointed to both CMV infection and a matching HLA type.

TCRdb used MiXCR to reprocess the reads, holding one entry per CDR3 protein. The sample holds 640,000 or so distinct CDR3 sequences, around a third seen once. The CDR3 has 17 residues. Trimming removed 0 bases from V and 1 base from J, with 15 bases in between. Germline CDR1 MNHNS, CDR2 SASEGT. Study-wide results and limits: Dominating the ex vivo response were TCR beta clonotypes that were CMV-specific and HLA-C-restricted.

Details on this clonotype: Its antigen is not known.

The source was cultured PBMCs, collected from culture after CMV antigen stimulation. The V gene is TRBV6-1, the J gene TRBJ1-1, with unresolved D. This clonotype originated in a human donor in good health (CMV status not recorded). Some clones in this sample may be carry-over from other donors' samples. This CDR3 reads CASSEAQRPVQNTEAFF. CDR3 bases: TGTGCCAGCAGTGAAGCGCAAAGGCCAGTACAGAACACTGAAGCTTTCTTT.